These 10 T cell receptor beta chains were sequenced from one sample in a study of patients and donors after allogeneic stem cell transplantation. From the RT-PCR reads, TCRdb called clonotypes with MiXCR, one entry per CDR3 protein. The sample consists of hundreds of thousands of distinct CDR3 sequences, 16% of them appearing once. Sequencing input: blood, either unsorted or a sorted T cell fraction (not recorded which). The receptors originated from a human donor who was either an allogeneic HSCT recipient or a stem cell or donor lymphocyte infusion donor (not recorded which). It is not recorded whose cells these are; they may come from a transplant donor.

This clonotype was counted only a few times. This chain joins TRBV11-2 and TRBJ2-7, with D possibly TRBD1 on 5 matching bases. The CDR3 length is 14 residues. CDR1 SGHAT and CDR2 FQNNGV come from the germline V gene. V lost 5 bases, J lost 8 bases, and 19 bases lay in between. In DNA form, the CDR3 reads TGTGCCAGCAGCCCTATCACAGGCTCCAGACAGCAGTACTTC. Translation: CASSPITGSRQQYF.

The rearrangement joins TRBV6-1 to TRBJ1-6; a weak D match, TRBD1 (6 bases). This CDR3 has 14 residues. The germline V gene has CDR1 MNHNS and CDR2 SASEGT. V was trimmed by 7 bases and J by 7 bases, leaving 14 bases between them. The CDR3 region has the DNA TGTGCCAGCATGATCGGCAGGGGAAATTCACCCCTCCACTTT. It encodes CASMIGRGNSPLHF.

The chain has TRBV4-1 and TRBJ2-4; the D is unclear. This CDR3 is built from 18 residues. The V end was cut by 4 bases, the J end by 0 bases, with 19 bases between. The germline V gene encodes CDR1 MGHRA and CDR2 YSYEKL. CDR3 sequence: CASSPTTSPLLAKNIQYF. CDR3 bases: TGCGCCAGCAGCCCGACCACTTCTCCCCTTCTAGCCAAAAACATTCAGTACTTC.

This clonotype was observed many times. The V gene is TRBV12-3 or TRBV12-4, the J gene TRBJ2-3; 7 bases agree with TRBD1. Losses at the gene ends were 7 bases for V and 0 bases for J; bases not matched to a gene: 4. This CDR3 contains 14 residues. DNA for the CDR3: TGTGCCAGCACCCCGGACAGGAGCACAGATACGCAGTATTTT. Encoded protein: CASTPDRSTDTQYF.

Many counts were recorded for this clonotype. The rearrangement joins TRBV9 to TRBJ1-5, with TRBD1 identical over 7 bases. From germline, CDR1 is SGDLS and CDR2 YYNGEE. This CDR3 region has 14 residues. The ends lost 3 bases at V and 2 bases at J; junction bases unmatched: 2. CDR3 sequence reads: CASSATGGNQPQHF. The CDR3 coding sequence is TGTGCCAGCAGCGCTACAGGGGGCAATCAGCCCCAGCATTTT.

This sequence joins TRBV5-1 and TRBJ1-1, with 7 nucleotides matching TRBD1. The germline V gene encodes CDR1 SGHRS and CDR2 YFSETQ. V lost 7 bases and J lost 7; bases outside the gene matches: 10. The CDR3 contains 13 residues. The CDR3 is CASSSKGAGEAFF. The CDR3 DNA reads TGCGCCAGCTCCTCGAAGGGGGCGGGTGAAGCTTTCTTT.

The DNA of the CDR3 is TGTGCCAGCAGCCAAAGGGTTTTCGGGGAGCTGTTTTTT. It translates to CASSQRVFGELFF. This chain connects TRBV14 to TRBJ2-2; D call uncertain. Trimming pared 2 bases from V and 7 bases from J, leaving 8 bases between. The germline V gene encodes CDR1 SGHDN and CDR2 FVKESK. The length of the CDR3 is 13 residues.

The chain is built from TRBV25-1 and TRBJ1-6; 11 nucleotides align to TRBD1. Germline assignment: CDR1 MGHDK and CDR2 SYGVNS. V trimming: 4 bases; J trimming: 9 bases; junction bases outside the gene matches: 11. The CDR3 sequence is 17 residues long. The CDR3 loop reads CASSAPSPGTGGSPLHF. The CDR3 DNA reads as TGTGCCAGCAGTGCCCCAAGCCCCGGGACAGGGGGTTCACCCCTCCACTTT.

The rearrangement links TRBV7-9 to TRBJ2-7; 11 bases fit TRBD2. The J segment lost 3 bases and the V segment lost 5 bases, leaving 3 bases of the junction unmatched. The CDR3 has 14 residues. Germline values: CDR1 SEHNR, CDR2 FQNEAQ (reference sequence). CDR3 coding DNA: TGTGCCAGCAGCATTAGCGGGAGGGACTACGAGCAGTACTTC. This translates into CASSISGRDYEQYF.

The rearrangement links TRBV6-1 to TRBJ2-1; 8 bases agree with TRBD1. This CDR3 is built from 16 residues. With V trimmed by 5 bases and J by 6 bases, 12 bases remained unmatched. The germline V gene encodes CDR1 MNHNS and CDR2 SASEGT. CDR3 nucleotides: TGTGCCAGCAGTCACCCTGGGGGTCAGGGGGCCAATGAGCAGTTCTTC. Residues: CASSHPGGQGANEQFF.